This T cell receptor beta chain was sequenced during a study of vaccination effects on CD4 cells after COVID-19. Germline CDR1 reads SEHNR; CDR2 reads FQNEAQ (reference sequence). Trimming left V 5 bases short and J 2 bases short, with 18 bases between. The CDR3 covers 16 residues. Following culture for around 10 days, CD4+ T cells were isolated. On this clone itself: What it binds is unknown.

The data were produced by immunoSEQ multiplex PCR, yet TCRdb's version contains in-frame clones alone and is incomplete. The sample lists under 60,000 clones; 50% to 70% were seen once. The J gene is TRBJ1-2, the V gene TRBV7-9; D ambiguous. The sequencing used CD4+ T cells from PBMCs cultured without peptide, collected before COVID-19 vaccination. This TCR derives from a human donor who received a COVID-19 vaccine. The CDR3 region is CASSLGQASFNYGYTF. The CDR3 coding sequence is TGTGCCAGCAGCCTAGGGCAGGCCTCCTTCAACTATGGCTACACCTTC.